Here is one TCR beta chain with its context. The antigen is unknown. This sample is part of a study of T cells in tuberculosis. At the level of the study: In South Africa, adults with active tuberculosis were compared with IGRA-negative and latently infected IGRA-positive adolescents. PBMC were archived before or within 7 days of starting treatment. Study-level points and caveats: The TCR-beta difference was not significant; alpha differences partly reflected length.

V was trimmed by 8 bases and J by 1 base, leaving 11 bases between them. The CDR3 is 13 amino acids. Per the germline V gene, CDR1 is MGHDK and CDR2 is SYGVNS. Assay used: immunoSEQ multiplex PCR; TCRdb lists only in-frame clones, some missing. The data show 29,000 or so clones, with about 90% seen just once and approximately 6.8% held by the top ten. Stated time point: new active TB diagnosis, blood taken before or within 7 days of starting treatment. The sample in question was PBMCs, obtained at tuberculosis diagnosis. This chain connects TRBV25-1 to TRBJ1-2; no reliable D call. The receptor was isolated from an adult with tuberculosis. DNA for the CDR3: TGTGCCAGCTCAAGAGGGAGTAACTATGGCTACACCTTC. As protein: CASSRGSNYGYTF.